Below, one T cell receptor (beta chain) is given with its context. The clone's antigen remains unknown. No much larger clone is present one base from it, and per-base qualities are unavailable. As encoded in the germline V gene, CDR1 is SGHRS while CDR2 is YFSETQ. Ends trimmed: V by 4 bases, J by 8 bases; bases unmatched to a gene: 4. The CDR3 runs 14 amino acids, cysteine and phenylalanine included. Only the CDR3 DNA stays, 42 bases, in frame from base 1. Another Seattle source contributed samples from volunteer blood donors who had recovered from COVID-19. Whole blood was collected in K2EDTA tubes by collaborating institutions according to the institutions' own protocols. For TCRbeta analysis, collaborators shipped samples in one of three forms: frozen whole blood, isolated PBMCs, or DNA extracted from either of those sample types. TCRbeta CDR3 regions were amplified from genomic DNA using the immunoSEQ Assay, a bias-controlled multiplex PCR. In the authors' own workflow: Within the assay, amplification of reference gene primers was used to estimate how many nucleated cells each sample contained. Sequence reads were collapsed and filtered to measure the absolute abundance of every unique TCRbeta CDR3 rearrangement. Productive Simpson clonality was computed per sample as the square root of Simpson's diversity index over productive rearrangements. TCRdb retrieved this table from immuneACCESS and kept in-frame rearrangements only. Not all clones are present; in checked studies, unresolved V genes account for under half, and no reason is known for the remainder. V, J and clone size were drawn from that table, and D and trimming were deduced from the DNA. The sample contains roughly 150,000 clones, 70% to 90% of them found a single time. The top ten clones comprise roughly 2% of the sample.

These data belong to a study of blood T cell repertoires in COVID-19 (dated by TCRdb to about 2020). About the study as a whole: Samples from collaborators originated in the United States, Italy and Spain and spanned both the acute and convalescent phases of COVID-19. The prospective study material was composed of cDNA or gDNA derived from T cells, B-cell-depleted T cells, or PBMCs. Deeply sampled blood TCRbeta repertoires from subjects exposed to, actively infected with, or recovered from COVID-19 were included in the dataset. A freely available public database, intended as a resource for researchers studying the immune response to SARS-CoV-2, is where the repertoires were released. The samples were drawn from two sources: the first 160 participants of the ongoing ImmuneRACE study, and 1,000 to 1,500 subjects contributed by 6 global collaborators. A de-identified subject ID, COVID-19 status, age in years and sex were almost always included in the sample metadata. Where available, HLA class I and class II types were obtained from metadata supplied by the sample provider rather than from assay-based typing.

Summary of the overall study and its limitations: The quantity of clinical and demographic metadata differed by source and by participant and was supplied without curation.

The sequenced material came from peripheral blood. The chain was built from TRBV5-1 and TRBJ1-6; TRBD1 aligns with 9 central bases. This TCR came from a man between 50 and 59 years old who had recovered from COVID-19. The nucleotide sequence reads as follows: TGCGCCAGCAGCCCGGGACAGGGTTATTCACCCCTCCACTTT. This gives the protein CASSPGQGYSPLHF.